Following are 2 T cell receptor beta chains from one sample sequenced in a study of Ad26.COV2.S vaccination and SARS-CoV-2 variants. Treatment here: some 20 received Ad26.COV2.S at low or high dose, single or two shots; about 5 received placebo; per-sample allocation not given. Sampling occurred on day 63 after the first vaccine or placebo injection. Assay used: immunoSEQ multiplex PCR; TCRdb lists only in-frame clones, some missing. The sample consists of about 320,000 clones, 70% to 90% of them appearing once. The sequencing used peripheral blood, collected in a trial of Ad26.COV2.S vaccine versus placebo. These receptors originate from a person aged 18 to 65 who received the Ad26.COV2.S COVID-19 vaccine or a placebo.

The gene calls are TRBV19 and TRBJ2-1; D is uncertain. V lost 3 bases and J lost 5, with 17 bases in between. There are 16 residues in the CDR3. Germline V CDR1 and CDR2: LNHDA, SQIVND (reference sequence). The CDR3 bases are TGTGCCAGTAGTATTTTTGGCGGCAGCACTCACAATGAGCAGTTCTTC. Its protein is CASSIFGGSTHNEQFF.

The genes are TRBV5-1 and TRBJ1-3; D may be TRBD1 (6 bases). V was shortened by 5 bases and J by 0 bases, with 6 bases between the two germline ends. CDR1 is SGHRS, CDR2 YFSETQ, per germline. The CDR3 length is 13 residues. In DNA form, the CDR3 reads TGCGCCAGCAGGACAGGCTCTGGAAACACCATATATTTT. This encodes CASRTGSGNTIYF. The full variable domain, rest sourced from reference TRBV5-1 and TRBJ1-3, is KAGVTQTPRYLIKTRGQQVTLSCSPISGHRSVSWYQQTPGQGLQFLFEYFSETQRNKGNFPGRFSGRQFSNSRSEMNVSTLELGDSALYLCASRTGSGNTIYFGEGSWLTVV.